This is a list of T cell receptor beta chains from one sample in a study of cytomegalovirus exposure and HLA in healthy donors. The data were produced by immunoSEQ multiplex PCR, yet TCRdb's version contains in-frame clones alone and is incomplete. The table has about 270,000 clones, approximately 86% seen once. The sample taken for sequencing was PBMCs. Source of these receptors: a woman aged 18-30 years in good health and CMV-seronegative. CDR3s include the opening cysteine and the closing phenylalanine or tryptophan. D genes are given only for firm matches. Clone size is not always given. Where it is, it says once, few, many or a class for expanded clones.

j_call clone_size v_call d_call cdr3_nt cdr3_aa
TRBJ2-7 few TRBV28 TRBD1 TGTGCCAGCAGAGTGACAGGGGGCCCCTACGAGCAGTACTTC CASRVTGGPYEQYF
TRBJ1-2 . TRBV29-1 . TGCAGCGTTGAAGATCGTACTAACTATGGCTACACCTTC CSVEDRTNYGYTF
TRBJ2-2 . TRBV27 . TGTGCCAGCAGTTTATTAAACACCGGGGAGCTGTTTTTT CASSLLNTGELFF
TRBJ2-4 once TRBV4-3 . TGCGCCAGCAGCCAAGATTGGAGGGAGAAGGCCAAAAACATTCAGTACTTC CASSQDWREKAKNIQYF
TRBJ1-1 . TRBV30 . TGTGCCTGGAGTGTAGCGGGGAACACTGAAGCTTTCTTT CAWSVAGNTEAFF
TRBJ1-2 once TRBV4-3 . TGCGCCAGCAGCCAAGAATTTAACACCCATGGCTACACCTTC CASSQEFNTHGYTF
TRBJ1-5 few TRBV6-5 TRBD1 TGTGCCAGCAGGACAGGGGGTAGGAATCAGCCCCAGCATTTT CASRTGGRNQPQHF
TRBJ2-7 . TRBV30 . TGTGCCTGGAGGGACTCCTCCTACGAGCAGTACTTC CAWRDSSYEQYF
TRBJ1-4 once TRBV27 TRBD1 TGTGCCAGCAGTCTCCGACAGGGTTTGGAACTGTTTTTT CASSLRQGLELFF
TRBJ1-2 . TRBV27 TRBD1 TGTGCCAGCAGAGGACAGGGGGCGACCTATGGCTACACCTTC CASRGQGATYGYTF
TRBJ2-7 . TRBV10-2 TRBD1 TGCGCCGGCAGTGACTCCTTCGAGGGGGCCTTCTCCTACGAGCAGTACTTC CAGSDSFEGAFSYEQYF
TRBJ2-7 . TRBV6-6 . TGTGCCGGGGGCAGGAGCCCCTACGAGCAGTACTTC CAGGRSPYEQYF
TRBJ1-6 . TRBV28 . TGTGCCAGCATCTGGGGGGTGGGTGATTCACCCCTCCACTTT CASIWGVGDSPLHF
TRBJ1-2 few TRBV19 . TGTGCCAGTAGTCGGCGGACAGACGGCTACACCTTC CASSRRTDGYTF
TRBJ1-1 . TRBV4-1 TRBD1 TGCGCCAGCAGCCAAGACAGGTCCGGGACAGAGGTTACTGAAGCTTTCTTT CASSQDRSGTEVTEAFF
TRBJ2-7 . TRBV11-2 TRBD1 TGTGCCAGCAGCGACCGGGACAGGGTATCCTACGAGCAGTACTTC CASSDRDRVSYEQYF
TRBJ2-3 . TRBV6-4 . TGTGCCAGCAGTGCGCAGGGGATCCCAGATACGCAGTATTTT CASSAQGIPDTQYF
TRBJ1-4 . TRBV28 . TGTGCCAGCAGCCCGGACAGAGAAAAACTGTTTTTT CASSPDREKLFF
TRBJ1-1 . TRBV4-1 . TGCGCCAGCAGCCATCGTCCGGGACACTTGAACACTGAAGCTTTCTTT CASSHRPGHLNTEAFF
TRBJ1-2 . TRBV27 . TGTGCCAGCACCTCTCTCGGGGAGGGCCGAGGGACGGAAGGCTACACCTTC CASTSLGEGRGTEGYTF
TRBJ1-4 once TRBV7-6 . TGTGCCAGCAGCTCCGAAGGGGCGGCTAATGAAAAACTGTTTTTT CASSSEGAANEKLFF
TRBJ1-1 once TRBV9 . TGTGCCAGCAGCCCAGTAAAGGGGCCCTTAATGAACACTGAAGCTTTCTTT CASSPVKGPLMNTEAFF
TRBJ1-3 . TRBV27 . TGTGCCTGCCCCCACCGGGGCTCTGGAAACACCATATATTTT CACPHRGSGNTIYF
TRBJ2-7 . TRBV18 TRBD2 TGTGCCAGCTCACGGGCGGGACTAGCGGGGGGCGGCTACGAGCAGTACTTC CASSRAGLAGGGYEQYF
TRBJ2-7 once TRBV15 . TGTGCCACCAGCAATCCAGGCTCCACCGCCTACGAGCAGTACTTC CATSNPGSTAYEQYF
TRBJ1-2 . TRBV7-2 . TGTGCCAGCAGCTTAGGTCGGGGGGCCGATGGCTACACCTTC CASSLGRGADGYTF
TRBJ2-2 . TRBV6-1 . TGTGCCAGCAGTGGTCGTTCGGTGAACACCGGGGAGCTGTTTTTT CASSGRSVNTGELFF
TRBJ1-5 . TRBV28 . TGTGCCAGCAGTTTACCCAATCGGGGTTATTATAGCAATCAGCCCCAGCATTTT CASSLPNRGYYSNQPQHF
TRBJ1-1 . TRBV7-9 . TGTGCCAGCAGCTTAGGGACAGCGAACACTGAAGCTTTCTTT CASSLGTANTEAFF
TRBJ2-7 . TRBV14 . TGTGCCAGCAGCCAAGTTCAGGGGAGCGAGCAGTACTTC CASSQVQGSEQYF
TRBJ1-2 few TRBV27 . TGTGCCAGCAGCCCTCGGACAAGGGACTATGGCTACACCTTC CASSPRTRDYGYTF
TRBJ2-3 . TRBV6-6 . TGTGCCAGCAGTCCGCGGGCCCGCACAGATACGCAGTATTTT CASSPRARTDTQYF
TRBJ1-6 . TRBV27 . TGTGCCAGCAGTTTATCCTGGGAGCAGGGGAATTCACCCCTCCACTTT CASSLSWEQGNSPLHF
TRBJ2-5 . TRBV29-1 . TGCAGCGTAGGGGTTCAAGAGACCCAGTACTTC CSVGVQETQYF
TRBJ1-2 . TRBV7-2 . TGTGCCAGCAGCTTAGGCAGGGAACATGGCTACACCTTC CASSLGREHGYTF
TRBJ2-1 . TRBV19 . TGTGCCAGTAGTGGGACTGACAATGAGCAGTTCTTC CASSGTDNEQFF
TRBJ1-6 . TRBV2 . TGTGCCAGCAGTGCAGGGGCCTATTCACCCCTCCACTTT CASSAGAYSPLHF
TRBJ2-7 . TRBV2 TRBD1 TGTGCCAGCAGACCGAGACAGGGATTCCGGGACGAGCAGTACTTC CASRPRQGFRDEQYF
TRBJ2-7 . TRBV18 . TGTGCCAGCTCACCAGGGGACAACTCCTACGAGCAGTACTTC CASSPGDNSYEQYF
TRBJ2-5 few TRBV6-4 TRBD2 TGTGCCAGCAGTGACTCTGCGGGGGGCCTTTGCATGACCCAGTACTTC CASSDSAGGLCMTQYF
TRBJ1-5 . TRBV6-1 TRBD1 TGTGCCAGCAGGGGGGACAGACGGCAGCCCCAGCATTTT CASRGDRRQPQHF
TRBJ2-7 . TRBV5-6 TRBD2 TGTGCCAGCAGCTCGAAGGGACTAGCGGGAGGTGGCGAGCAGTACTTC CASSSKGLAGGGEQYF
TRBJ2-7 . TRBV27 TRBD2 TGTGCCAGCAGTTTCTCGACTAGCGCGTTTTGGGAGCAGTACTTC CASSFSTSAFWEQYF
TRBJ1-2 . TRBV6-5 . TGTGCCAGCAGTGGACAGAGATATGGCTACACCTTC CASSGQRYGYTF
TRBJ1-2 . TRBV9 . TGTGCCAGCAGCCGGGGTAGAGTTAATGGCTACACCTTC CASSRGRVNGYTF
TRBJ1-1 . TRBV5-6 . TGTGCCAGCAGCTTTTCTACAGGGAGGGTGTGGGCTTTCTTT CASSFSTGRVWAFF
TRBJ2-7 few TRBV7-9 TRBD1 TGTGCCAGCAGCGCCCGGGACAGGGGAGGCGAGCAGTACTTC CASSARDRGGEQYF
TRBJ2-1 . TRBV6-5 . TGTGCCAGCAGTTATCCAGGGCTGCAGGATGAGCAGTTCTTC CASSYPGLQDEQFF
TRBJ1-6 . TRBV19 TRBD1 TGTGCCAGTAGCAGGGGGTCGGAGCATTCACCCCTCCACTTT CASSRGSEHSPLHF
TRBJ2-3 . TRBV13 TRBD2 TGTGCCAGCAGCAAGCCAGGACTAGCGGGCACAGATACGCAGTATTTT CASSKPGLAGTDTQYF
TRBJ2-1 . TRBV6-1 . TGTGCCAGCGAGGGGCGGGGAAGGTACAATGAGCAGTTCTTC CASEGRGRYNEQFF